Listed here is a single T cell receptor beta chain. Antigen: not known. V shed 3 bases and J 4 bases; nucleotides not matched to a gene: 3. This CDR3 is 13 amino acids long. The germline CDR1 and CDR2 sequences are SGHNT and YYREEE (reference sequence). This specimen belongs to a study of fetal regulatory T cell absence and autoimmunity. Study-wide points: Some top pancreas TCR clones were over 90-fold enriched versus cord blood. Cord blood and pancreas showed broadly similar TRB gene family usage.

The protocol was immunoSEQ multiplex PCR, while the TCRdb copy is restricted to in-frame clones and leaves out a portion. This sample has 95,000 or so clones; 60% to 80% occur once, and the top ten carry approximately 1.9%. The source is a male donor with IPEX syndrome. The chain employs TRBV5-4 and TRBJ2-5, with TRBD1 identical over 7 bases. The sequencing sample was made of pancreas tissue. The DNA of the CDR3 is TGTGCCAGCAGCTCTAGGGGGCTAGAGACCCAGTACTTC. Residues: CASSSRGLETQYF.